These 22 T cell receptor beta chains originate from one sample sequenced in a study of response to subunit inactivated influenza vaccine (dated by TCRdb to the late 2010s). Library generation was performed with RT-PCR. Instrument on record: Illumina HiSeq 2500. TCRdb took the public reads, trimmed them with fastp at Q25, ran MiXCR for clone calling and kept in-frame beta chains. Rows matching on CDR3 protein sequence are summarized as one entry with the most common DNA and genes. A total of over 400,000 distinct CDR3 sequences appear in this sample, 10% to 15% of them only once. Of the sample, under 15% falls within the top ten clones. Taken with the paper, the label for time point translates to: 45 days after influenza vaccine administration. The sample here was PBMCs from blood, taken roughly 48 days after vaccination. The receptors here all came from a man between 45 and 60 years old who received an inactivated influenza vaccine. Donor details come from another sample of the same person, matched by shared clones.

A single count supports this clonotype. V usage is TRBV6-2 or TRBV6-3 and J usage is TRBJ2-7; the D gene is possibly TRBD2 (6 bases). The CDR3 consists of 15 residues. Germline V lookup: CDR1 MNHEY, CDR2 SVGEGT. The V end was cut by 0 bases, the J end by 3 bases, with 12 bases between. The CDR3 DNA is TGTGCCAGCAGTTACTCGGGACTGTTTCGCTACGAGCAGTACTTC. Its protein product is CASSYSGLFRYEQYF.

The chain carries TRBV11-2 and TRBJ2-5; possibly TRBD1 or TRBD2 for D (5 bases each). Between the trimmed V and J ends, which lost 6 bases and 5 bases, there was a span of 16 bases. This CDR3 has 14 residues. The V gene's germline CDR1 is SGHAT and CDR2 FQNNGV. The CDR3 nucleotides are TGTGCCAGCAGTCGGGGCATGGTAGTGGAGACCCAGTACTTC. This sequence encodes CASSRGMVVETQYF.

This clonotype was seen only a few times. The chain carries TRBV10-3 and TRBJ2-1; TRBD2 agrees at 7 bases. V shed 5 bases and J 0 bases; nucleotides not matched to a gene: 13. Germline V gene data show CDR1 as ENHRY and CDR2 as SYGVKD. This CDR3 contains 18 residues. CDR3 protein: CAISSGLGSGISYNEQFF. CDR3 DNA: TGTGCCATCAGTAGTGGCCTCGGAAGCGGGATCTCCTACAATGAGCAGTTCTTC.

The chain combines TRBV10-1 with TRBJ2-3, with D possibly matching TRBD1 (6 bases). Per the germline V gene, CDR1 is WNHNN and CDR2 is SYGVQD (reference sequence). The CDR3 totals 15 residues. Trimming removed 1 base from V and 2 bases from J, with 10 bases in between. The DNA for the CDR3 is TGCGCCAGCAGTGAGTTGGGGGCCCTCACAGATACGCAGTATTTT. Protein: CASSELGALTDTQYF.

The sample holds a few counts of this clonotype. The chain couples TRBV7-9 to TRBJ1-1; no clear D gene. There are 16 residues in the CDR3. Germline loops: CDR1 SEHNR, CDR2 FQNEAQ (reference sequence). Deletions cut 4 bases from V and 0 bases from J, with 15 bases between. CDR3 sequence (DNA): TGTGCCAGCAGCTCCAACCCGCGGACCATGAACACTGAAGCTTTCTTT. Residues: CASSSNPRTMNTEAFF.

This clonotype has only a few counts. CDR3 loop: CASSPPGLAGVGIQYF. CDR3 coding DNA: TGTGCCAGCTCACCCCCGGGACTAGCGGGAGTCGGCATTCAGTACTTC. The chain recombines TRBV18 with TRBJ2-4; 14 bases line up with TRBD2. Germline V gene sequence: CDR1 KGHSH, CDR2 LQKENI. CDR3 size: 16 residues. Trimming cost V 3 bases and J 9 bases; bases outside gene matches: 7.

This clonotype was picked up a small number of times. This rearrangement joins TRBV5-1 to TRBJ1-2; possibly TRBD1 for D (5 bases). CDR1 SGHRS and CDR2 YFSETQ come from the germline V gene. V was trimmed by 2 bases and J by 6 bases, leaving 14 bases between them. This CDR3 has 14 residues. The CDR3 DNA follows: TGCGCCAGCAGCTTTCCCTCAGGGTTCGATGGCTACACCTTC. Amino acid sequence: CASSFPSGFDGYTF. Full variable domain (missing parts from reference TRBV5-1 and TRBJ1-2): KAGVTQTPRYLIKTRGQQVTLSCSPISGHRSVSWYQQTPGQGLQFLFEYFSETQRNKGNFPGRFSGRQFSNSRSEMNVSTLELGDSALYLCASSFPSGFDGYTFGSGTRLTVV.

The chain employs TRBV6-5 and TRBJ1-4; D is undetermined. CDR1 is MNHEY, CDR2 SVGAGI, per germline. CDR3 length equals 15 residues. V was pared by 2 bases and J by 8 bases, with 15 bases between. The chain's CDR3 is CASSYVLGRGEKLFF. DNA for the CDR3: TGTGCCAGCAGTTACGTATTAGGACGTGGAGAAAAACTGTTTTTT.

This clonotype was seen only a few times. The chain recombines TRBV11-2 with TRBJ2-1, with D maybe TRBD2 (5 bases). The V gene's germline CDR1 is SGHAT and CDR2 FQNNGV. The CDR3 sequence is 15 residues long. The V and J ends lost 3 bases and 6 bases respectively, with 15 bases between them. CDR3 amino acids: CASSLFSASGNEQFF. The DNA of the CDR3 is TGTGCCAGCAGCTTGTTTAGCGCCAGCGGCAATGAGCAGTTCTTC.

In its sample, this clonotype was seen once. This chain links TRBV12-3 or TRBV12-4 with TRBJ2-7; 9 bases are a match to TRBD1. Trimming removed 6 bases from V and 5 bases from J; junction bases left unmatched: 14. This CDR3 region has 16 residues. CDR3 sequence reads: CASSPTPDRGRNEQYF. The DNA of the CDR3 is TGTGCCAGCAGCCCAACCCCGGACAGGGGTAGGAACGAGCAGTACTTC.

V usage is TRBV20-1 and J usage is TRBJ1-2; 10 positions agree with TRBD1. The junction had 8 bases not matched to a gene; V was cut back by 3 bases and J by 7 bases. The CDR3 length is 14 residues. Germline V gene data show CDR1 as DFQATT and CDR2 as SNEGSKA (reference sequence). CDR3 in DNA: TGCAGTGCTAGCCTTATGGGACAGGGGTTTGGCTACACCTTC. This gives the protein CSASLMGQGFGYTF.

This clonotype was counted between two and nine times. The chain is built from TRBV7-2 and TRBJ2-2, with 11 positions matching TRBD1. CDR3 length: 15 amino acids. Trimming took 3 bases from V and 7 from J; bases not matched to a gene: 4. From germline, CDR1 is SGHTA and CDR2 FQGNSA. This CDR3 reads CASSFRDRGYGELFF. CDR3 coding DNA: TGTGCCAGCAGCTTCCGGGACAGGGGGTACGGGGAGCTGTTTTTT.

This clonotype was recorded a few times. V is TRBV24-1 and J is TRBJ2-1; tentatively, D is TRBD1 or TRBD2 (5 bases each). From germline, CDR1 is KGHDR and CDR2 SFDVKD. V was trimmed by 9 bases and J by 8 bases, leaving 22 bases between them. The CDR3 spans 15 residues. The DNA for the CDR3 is TGTGCCACCGGGGGTGTGGGCGCAGGTTCGGATGAGCAGTTCTTC. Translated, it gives CATGGVGAGSDEQFF.

The CDR3 region is CASSTPGGTDTQYF. Written as DNA, the CDR3 is TGTGCCAGCAGCACCCCAGGGGGAACAGATACGCAGTATTTT. The chain links TRBV7-2 to TRBJ2-3, with 7 bases matching TRBD1. Germline values: CDR1 SGHTA, CDR2 FQGNSA. V lost 5 bases to trimming and J lost 3 bases; unmatched junction nucleotides: 5. This CDR3 has 14 amino acids.

CDR3 amino acids: CASSLFPDEQFF. The CDR3 DNA reads as TGTGCCAGCAGTTTATTCCCGGATGAGCAGTTCTTC. V usage is TRBV28 and J usage is TRBJ2-1; D call uncertain. Germline CDR1 MDHEN, CDR2 SYDVKM. The germline V and J ends were trimmed by 1 base and 8 bases, with 6 bases remaining between them. The CDR3 is made up of 12 amino acids.

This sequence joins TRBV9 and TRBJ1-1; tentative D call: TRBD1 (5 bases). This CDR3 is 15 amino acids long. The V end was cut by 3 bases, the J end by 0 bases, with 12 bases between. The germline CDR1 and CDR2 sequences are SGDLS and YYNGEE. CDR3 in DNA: TGTGCCAGCAGCGAACAGGTGACCATGAACACTGAAGCTTTCTTT. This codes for CASSEQVTMNTEAFF.

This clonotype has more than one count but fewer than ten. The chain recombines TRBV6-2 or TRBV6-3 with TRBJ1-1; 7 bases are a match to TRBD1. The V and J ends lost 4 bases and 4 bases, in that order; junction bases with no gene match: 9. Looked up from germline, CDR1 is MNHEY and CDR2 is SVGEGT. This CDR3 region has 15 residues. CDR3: CASSSRQGGSTEAFF. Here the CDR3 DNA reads TGTGCCAGCAGTTCAAGACAGGGAGGCAGCACTGAAGCTTTCTTT.

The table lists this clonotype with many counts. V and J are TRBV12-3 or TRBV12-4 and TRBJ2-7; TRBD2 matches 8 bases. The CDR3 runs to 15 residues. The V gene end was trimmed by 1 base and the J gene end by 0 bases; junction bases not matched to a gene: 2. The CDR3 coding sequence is TGTGCCAGCAGTTTAGTAGCGGGGAGCTCCTACGAGCAGTACTTC. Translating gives CASSLVAGSSYEQYF.

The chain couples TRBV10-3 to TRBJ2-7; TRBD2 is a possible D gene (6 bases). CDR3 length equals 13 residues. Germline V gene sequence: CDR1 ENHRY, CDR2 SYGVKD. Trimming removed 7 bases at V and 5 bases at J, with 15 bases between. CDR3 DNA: TGTGCCATCATGGGGGAGGTAGTCCACGAGCAGTACTTC. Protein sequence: CAIMGEVVHEQYF.

The CDR3 here is CASSVDRGGPAYEQYF. The CDR3 DNA is TGTGCCAGCAGCGTAGATCGGGGAGGCCCGGCCTACGAGCAGTACTTC. The genes are TRBV9 and TRBJ2-7; tentatively, D is TRBD2 (6 bases). This CDR3 comprises 16 residues. Germline V CDR1 and CDR2: SGDLS, YYNGEE. Trimming took 0 bases from V and 2 from J, leaving 15 bases between them. Full variable domain (missing parts from reference TRBV9 and TRBJ2-7): DSGVTQTPKHLITATGQRVTLRCSPRSGDLSVYWYQQSLDQGLQFLIQYYNGEERAKGNILERFSAQQFPDLHSELNLSSLELGDSALYFCASSVDRGGPAYEQYFGPGTRLTVT.

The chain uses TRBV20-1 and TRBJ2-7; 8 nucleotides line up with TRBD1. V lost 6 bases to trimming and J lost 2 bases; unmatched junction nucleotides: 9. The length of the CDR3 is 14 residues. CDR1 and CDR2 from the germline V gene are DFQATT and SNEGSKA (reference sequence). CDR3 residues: CSAVSDRGTYEQYF. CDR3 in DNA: TGCAGTGCCGTATCAGACAGGGGAACCTACGAGCAGTACTTC.

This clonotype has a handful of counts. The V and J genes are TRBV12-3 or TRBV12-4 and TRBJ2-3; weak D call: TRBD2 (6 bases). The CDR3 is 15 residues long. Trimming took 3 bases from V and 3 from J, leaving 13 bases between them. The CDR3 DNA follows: TGTGCCAGCAGTTTTTGGGGGGTGGGTACAGATACGCAGTATTTT. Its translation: CASSFWGVGTDTQYF.